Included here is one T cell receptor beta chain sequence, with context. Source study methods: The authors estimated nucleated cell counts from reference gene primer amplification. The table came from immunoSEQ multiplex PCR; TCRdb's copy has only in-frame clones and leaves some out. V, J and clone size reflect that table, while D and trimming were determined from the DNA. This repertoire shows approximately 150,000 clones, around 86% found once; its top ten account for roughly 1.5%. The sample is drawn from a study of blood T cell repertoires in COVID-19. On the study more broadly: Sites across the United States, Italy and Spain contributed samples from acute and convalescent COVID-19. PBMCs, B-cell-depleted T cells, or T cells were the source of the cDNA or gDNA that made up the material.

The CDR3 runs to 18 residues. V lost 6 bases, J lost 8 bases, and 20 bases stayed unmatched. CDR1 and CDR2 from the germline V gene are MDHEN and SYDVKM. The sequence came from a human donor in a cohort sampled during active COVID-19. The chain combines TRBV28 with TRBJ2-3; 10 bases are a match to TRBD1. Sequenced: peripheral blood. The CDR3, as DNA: TGTGCCAGCAGATCTCCCGGGACAGGGGCGCTGGCCCGATTTACGCAGTATTTT. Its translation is CASRSPGTGALARFTQYF.